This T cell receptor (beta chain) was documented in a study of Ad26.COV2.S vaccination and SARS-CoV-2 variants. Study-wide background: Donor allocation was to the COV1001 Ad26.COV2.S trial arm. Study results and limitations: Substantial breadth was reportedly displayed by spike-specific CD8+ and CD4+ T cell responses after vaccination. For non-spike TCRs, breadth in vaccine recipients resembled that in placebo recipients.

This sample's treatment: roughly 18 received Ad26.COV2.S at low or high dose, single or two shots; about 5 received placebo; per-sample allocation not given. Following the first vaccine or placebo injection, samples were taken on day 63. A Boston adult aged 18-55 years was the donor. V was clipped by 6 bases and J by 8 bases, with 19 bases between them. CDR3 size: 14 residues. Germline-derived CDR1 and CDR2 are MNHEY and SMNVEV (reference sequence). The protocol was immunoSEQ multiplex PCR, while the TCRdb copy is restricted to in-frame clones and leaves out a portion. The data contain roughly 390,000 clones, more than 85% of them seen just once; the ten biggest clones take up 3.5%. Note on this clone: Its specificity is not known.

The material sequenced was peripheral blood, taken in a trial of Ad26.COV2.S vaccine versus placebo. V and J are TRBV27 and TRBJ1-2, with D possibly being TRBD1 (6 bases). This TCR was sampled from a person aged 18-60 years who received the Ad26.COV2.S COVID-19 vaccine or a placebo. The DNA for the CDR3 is TGTGCCAGCAGACCCCTTTACAGGGCGGACGGCTACACCTTC. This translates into CASRPLYRADGYTF.